Each of the 7 T cell receptor beta chains below was sequenced from the same sample in a study of shared clonotypes between healthy human individuals. CD8 cells classed as naive were CD45RO-negative and positively selected for CCR7, excluding terminally differentiated effector memory CD45RA+ cells. Generated by immunoSEQ multiplex PCR, the TCRdb table keeps only in-frame clones and is missing some. The table has under 850,000 clones, around 92% seen once; the top ten hold less than 25%. The sequenced sample was naive CD8+ T cells sorted from blood. Every receptor here comes from a man younger than 40 in good health.

V usage is TRBV7-9 and J usage is TRBJ1-2; D not certain. Germline V gives CDR1 SEHNR, CDR2 FQNEAQ (reference sequence). The CDR3 consists of 13 residues. V was cut by 1 base and J by 2 bases, with 5 bases left in between. The CDR3 is CASSLDENYGYTF. The CDR3 region has the DNA TGTGCCAGCAGCTTAGACGAGAACTATGGCTACACCTTC.

A single count supports this clone. The V call is TRBV6-5, the J call TRBJ2-7, with 10 bases identical to TRBD1. The ends lost 2 bases at V and 6 bases at J; junction bases unmatched: 1. CDR1 and CDR2 (germline): MNHEY, SVGAGI. The CDR3 totals 13 residues. CDR3 DNA: TGTGCCAGCAGTTACGGGACAGGGGCCGAGCAGTACTTC. Protein product: CASSYGTGAEQYF.

This chain connects TRBV27 to TRBJ2-1; 9 bases line up with TRBD2. The CDR3 spans 15 residues. V was pared by 1 base and J by 8 bases, with 6 bases of the junction left unmatched. CDR1 MNHEY and CDR2 SMNVEV come from the germline V gene (reference sequence). This CDR3 is CASSLLASGTYEQFF. As DNA, the CDR3 is TGTGCCAGCAGTTTATTGGCTAGCGGGACGTATGAGCAGTTCTTC.

This sequence joins TRBV7-9 and TRBJ2-1; TRBD1 matches at 7 bases. There are 16 residues in the CDR3. The germline V gene encodes CDR1 SEHNR and CDR2 FQNEAQ (reference sequence). Unmatched junction bases numbered 13, after V lost 6 bases and J lost 5 bases. The CDR3 region is CASRLSVGQGDNEQFF. The CDR3 bases are TGTGCCAGCAGATTATCCGTCGGGCAGGGGGACAATGAGCAGTTCTTC.

In its sample, this clone was seen once. The chain is built from TRBV9 and TRBJ2-7, with TRBD1 identical over 7 bases. The V segment lost 4 bases and the J segment 4 bases; nucleotides outside the gene matches: 14. This CDR3 has 16 residues. The V gene's germline CDR1 is SGDLS and CDR2 YYNGEE. CDR3 protein: CASSHSTNRDSYEQYF. CDR3 in DNA: TGTGCCAGCAGCCATTCTACAAACCGGGACAGTTACGAGCAGTACTTC.

The chain links TRBV10-3 to TRBJ2-7, with D unclear. The CDR3 runs to 13 residues. Germline CDR1 ENHRY, CDR2 SYGVKD. V was shortened by 7 bases and J by 0 bases, with 10 bases between the two germline ends. The CDR3 DNA reads as TGTGCCATCAACCCTGGAATCTCCTACGAGCAGTACTTC. Translating it yields CAINPGISYEQYF.

This clone came up once. Other DNA sequences in the sample encode the same CDR3. The chain is built from TRBV19 and TRBJ2-3; D unresolved. Germline CDR1 and CDR2: LNHDA and SQIVND (reference sequence). The CDR3 runs 15 residues. The V gene lost 1 base and the J gene lost 0 bases, with 8 bases spanning the gap. The CDR3 loop is CASSIAGRSTDTQYF. The CDR3 DNA sequence: TGTGCCAGTAGTATAGCCGGCCGTAGCACAGATACGCAGTATTTT.